These 26 T cell receptor beta chains share one sample of origin, sequenced in a study of blood T cell repertoires in COVID-19. TCRdb's table, derived via immunoSEQ multiplex PCR, lists solely in-frame clones and lacks some. The sample consists of about 100,000 clones, roughly 87% of them appearing once. The sequenced sample was peripheral blood. The receptor source for this set is a man aged 30 to 45 in a cohort sampled during active COVID-19.

This clone has a single count. V gene TRBV10-3 combines with J gene TRBJ2-7; weak D call: TRBD1 (5 bases). CDR1 and CDR2 from the germline V gene are ENHRY and SYGVKD. The CDR3 contains 13 residues. The ends were cut back, 3 bases at V and 6 bases at J, with 12 bases in the middle. CDR3 residues: CAISEAGPREQYF. CDR3 sequence (DNA): TGTGCCATCAGTGAAGCAGGGCCACGCGAGCAGTACTTC.

The chain uses TRBV7-6 and TRBJ2-1; 7 bases line up with TRBD2. The V segment lost 1 base and the J segment 6 bases; nucleotides outside the gene matches: 9. The CDR3 spans 16 residues. Germline loops: CDR1 SGHVS, CDR2 FNYEAQ. The CDR3 is CASSLVQSGAGNEQFF. The DNA of the CDR3 is TGTGCCAGCAGCTTAGTTCAGAGCGGGGCGGGCAATGAGCAGTTCTTC.

A remark on this clone: At one boundary the junction diverges from the germline segment, which might be a read error. The chain is built from TRBV2 and TRBJ1-4, with D possibly TRBD1 on 5 matching bases. The CDR3 has 15 amino acids. Germline values: CDR1 SNHLY, CDR2 FYNNEI. The CDR3 DNA reads as TGTGTCAGCAGCCCTCTCCCCGGGGGAGATGAAAAACTGTTTTTT. This encodes CVSSPLPGGDEKLFF.

V and J are TRBV6-1 and TRBJ2-3, with 13 bases that match TRBD2. The CDR3 runs 17 residues. The V and J ends lost 4 bases and 5 bases, in that order; junction bases with no gene match: 9. CDR1 MNHNS and CDR2 SASEGT come from the germline V gene. The CDR3 DNA reads as TGTGCCAGCAGTGGCCCTACTAGCGGGGGGGCTTTAGATACGCAGTATTTT. Translating gives CASSGPTSGGALDTQYF.

In its sample, this clone was seen once. For the CDR3, the DNA is TGCGCTACCGGGCGGGTATCAGGAGATACGCAGTATTTT. Residues: CATGRVSGDTQYF. V usage is TRBV5-1 and J usage is TRBJ2-3; TRBD2 is a possible D gene (5 bases). Per germline, CDR1 SGHRS and CDR2 YFSETQ. The CDR3 covers 13 residues.

This clone was picked up one time. This rearrangement joins TRBV30 to TRBJ2-5; D possibly corresponds to TRBD2 (5 bases). The V end was cut by 0 bases, the J end by 2 bases, with 13 bases between. Germline CDR1 GTSNPN, CDR2 SVGIG (reference sequence). The CDR3 is 15 residues long. The CDR3 reads CAWSVLGELQETQYF. CDR3 in DNA: TGTGCCTGGAGTGTACTGGGAGAACTTCAAGAGACCCAGTACTTC.

J is TRBJ2-5 and V is TRBV5-4; 7 bases align to TRBD1. The CDR3 has 15 amino acids. CDR1 SGHNT and CDR2 YYREEE come from the germline V gene (reference sequence). V lost 4 bases, J lost 4 bases, and 10 bases stayed unmatched. CDR3 in DNA: TGTGCCAGCAGCAAAAGGACAGGACCAGGAGAGACCCAGTACTTC. It specifies CASSKRTGPGETQYF.

The chain is built from TRBV5-4 and TRBJ2-3, with a weak D call TRBD1 (5 bases). This CDR3 region has 14 residues. V gave up 0 bases and J gave up 2 bases, with 7 bases separating them. Germline loops: CDR1 SGHNT, CDR2 YYREEE (reference sequence). The CDR3 nucleotides read TGTGCCAGCAGCTTGGACAGGTTCACAGATACGCAGTATTTT. It yields the protein CASSLDRFTDTQYF.

The CDR3 bases are TGTGCCACCGGGAGGAGCTCCTACGAGCAGTACTTC. Amino acids: CATGRSSYEQYF. The chain combines TRBV27 with TRBJ2-7, with 7 nucleotides matching TRBD2. V gave up 10 bases and J gave up 0 bases; unmatched junction bases: 3. Looked up from germline, CDR1 is MNHEY and CDR2 is SMNVEV (reference sequence). The CDR3 is 12 residues long.

In this sample, this clone turned up once. The gene calls are TRBV24-1 and TRBJ1-1, with a possible D match to TRBD1 (5 bases). The V and J ends lost 3 bases and 1 base respectively, with 8 bases between them. The germline gives CDR1 KGHDR, CDR2 SFDVKD. There are 14 residues in the CDR3. CDR3 nucleotide sequence: TGTGCCACCAGTGATGCTGACAGGAACACTGAAGCTTTCTTT. It is translated as CATSDADRNTEAFF.

The chain couples TRBV28 to TRBJ1-4; D gene uncertain. Trimming stripped 5 bases from V and 2 bases from J, with 9 bases between. Germline CDR1 reads MDHEN; CDR2 reads SYDVKM. The CDR3 runs to 14 residues. The CDR3 here is CASSPQPTNEKLFF. The CDR3 DNA is TGTGCCAGCAGTCCACAGCCCACTAATGAAAAACTGTTTTTT.

The chain has TRBV5-1 and TRBJ2-1; D is ambiguous. This CDR3 comprises 12 residues. Germline V gene sequence: CDR1 SGHRS, CDR2 YFSETQ. The V gene lost 1 base and the J gene lost 6 bases, with 5 bases spanning the gap. The CDR3 nucleotides are TGCGCCAGCAGCTTGCCCAGCAATGAGCAGTTCTTC. Translating gives CASSLPSNEQFF.

The chain's CDR3 is CASSLPGARGGYTF. DNA for the CDR3: TGTGCCAGCAGTTTACCAGGGGCTCGGGGAGGCTACACCTTC. This sequence joins TRBV28 and TRBJ1-2, with D tentatively TRBD1 (6 bases). This CDR3 has 14 amino acids. The V gene's germline CDR1 is MDHEN and CDR2 SYDVKM. Between the trimmed V and J ends, which lost 2 bases and 8 bases, there was a span of 15 bases.

This chain links TRBV2 with TRBJ1-6; 7 positions agree with TRBD1. V shed 4 bases and J 10 bases; nucleotides not matched to a gene: 4. CDR1 and CDR2 (germline): SNHLY, FYNNEI. The CDR3 has 13 amino acids. This CDR3 reads CASSGQGSSPLHF. CDR3 sequence (DNA): TGTGCCAGCAGTGGACAGGGATCCTCACCCCTCCACTTT.

The V and J genes are TRBV15 and TRBJ2-7, with 8 bases matching TRBD1. The trim removed 3 bases at V and 2 bases at J, leaving 3 bases unmatched. The CDR3 has 14 amino acids. CDR1 and CDR2 (germline): LNHNV, YYDKDF (reference sequence). The chain's CDR3 is CATSRDRVAYEQYF. The CDR3 DNA is TGTGCCACCAGCAGGGACAGGGTTGCCTACGAGCAGTACTTC.

This clone was observed a single time. The rearrangement links TRBV10-1 to TRBJ2-3, with 8 bases lining up with TRBD2. Germline V gene sequence: CDR1 WNHNN, CDR2 SYGVQD (reference sequence). The CDR3 sequence is 14 residues long. Unmatched junction bases numbered 7, after V lost 6 bases and J lost 5 bases. CDR3 bases: TGCGCCAGCAGCGGGGGGGCCGGGGAAGATACGCAGTATTTT. Translation gives CASSGGAGEDTQYF.

This rearrangement joins TRBV7-7 to TRBJ2-3; 9 bases align to TRBD2. Unmatched junction bases numbered 4, after V lost 5 bases and J lost 1 base. This CDR3 has 15 residues. Germline-derived CDR1 and CDR2 are SSHAT and FNYEAQ (reference sequence). The CDR3 reads CASSKVAGGTDTQYF. CDR3 nucleotide sequence: TGTGCCAGCAGCAAAGTAGCGGGGGGCACAGATACGCAGTATTTT. Looking up the rest from reference TRBV7-7 and TRBJ2-3 gives the full variable domain: GAGVSQSPRYKVTKRGQDVTLRCDPISSHATLYWYQQALGQGPEFLTYFNYEAQPDKSGLPSDRFSAERPEGSISTLTIQRTEQRDSAMYRCASSKVAGGTDTQYFGPGTRLTVL.

The V gene is TRBV6-1, the J gene TRBJ2-6, with 12 bases fitting TRBD1. The germline V gene has CDR1 MNHNS and CDR2 SASEGT. Unmatched junction bases numbered 8, after V lost 1 base and J lost 4 bases. The CDR3 is made up of 19 amino acids. DNA for the CDR3: TGTGCCAGCAGTGAAGAAGGGACAGGGGGCTTGAGCGGGGCCAACGTCCTGACTTTC. Translated, it gives CASSEEGTGGLSGANVLTF.

The chain combines TRBV28 with TRBJ1-4; TRBD1 matches at 7 bases. The CDR3 covers 13 residues. The V gene end was trimmed by 6 bases and the J gene end by 4 bases; junction bases not matched to a gene: 2. Looked up from germline, CDR1 is MDHEN and CDR2 is SYDVKM. CDR3 nucleotides: TGTGCCAGCAGAAGGGACAGTAATGAAAAACTGTTTTTT. It translates to CASRRDSNEKLFF.

This clone was seen once. The chain combines TRBV7-3 with TRBJ2-3, with 8 bases aligning to TRBD1. CDR3 size: 16 residues. Unmatched junction bases numbered 9, after V lost 2 bases and J lost 5 bases. Germline lookup yields CDR1 SGHTA and CDR2 FQGTGA. This chain's CDR3 is CASSLQGASGRDTQYF. The CDR3 DNA reads as TGTGCCAGCAGCTTACAGGGGGCATCAGGGAGAGATACGCAGTATTTT.

The V and J genes are TRBV29-1 and TRBJ1-6; TRBD1 agrees at 7 bases. From germline, CDR1 is SQVTM and CDR2 ANQGSEA. Trimming took 5 bases from V and 9 from J; bases not matched to a gene: 10. CDR3 size: 14 residues. CDR3 sequence reads: CSVSVGQGGSPLHF. Here the CDR3 DNA reads TGCAGCGTTTCAGTGGGCCAGGGGGGTTCACCCCTCCACTTT.

As for this clone: The junction departs from the called germline gene at one end, perhaps through a read error. The V gene is TRBV18, the J gene TRBJ2-6; 8 bases agree with TRBD1. Germline-derived CDR1 and CDR2 are KGHSH and LQKENI. This CDR3 is 15 amino acids long. The CDR3 reads CASSPQGAGANVLTF. The DNA of the CDR3 is TGTGCCAGCTCTCCACAGGGGGCTGGGGCCAACGTCCTGACTTTC.

The genes are TRBV4-1 and TRBJ1-1; 8 nucleotides line up with TRBD1. Germline trimming cut 0 bases from V and 2 bases from J; bases unmatched to any gene: 5. Germline V lookup: CDR1 MGHRA, CDR2 YSYEKL. The CDR3 sequence is 16 residues long. In nucleotides, the CDR3 is TGCGCCAGCAGCCAAGATGGGGACAGGCCAAACACTGAAGCTTTCTTT. Protein sequence: CASSQDGDRPNTEAFF.

This clone was counted a few times. The chain carries TRBV27 and TRBJ2-7; 12 nucleotides agree with TRBD1. J lost 2 bases, V lost 3 bases, and 2 bases had no gene match. Germline V gives CDR1 MNHEY, CDR2 SMNVEV (reference sequence). The CDR3 is 15 amino acids. CDR3 coding DNA: TGTGCCAGCAGTTTGAGGGACAGGGGGCCCTACGAGCAGTACTTC. This codes for CASSLRDRGPYEQYF.

The chain recombines TRBV28 with TRBJ2-3, with TRBD2 matching over 9 bases. CDR3 length: 15 amino acids. With V trimmed by 5 bases and J by 5 bases, 8 bases remained unmatched. The V gene's germline CDR1 is MDHEN and CDR2 SYDVKM. For the CDR3, the DNA is TGTGCCAGCAGTGGCGGGGGGGGCCTTATAGATACGCAGTATTTT. As protein: CASSGGGGLIDTQYF.

In this sample, this clone turned up once. This chain joins TRBV9 and TRBJ2-2; D is undetermined. CDR3 length: 17 amino acids. Per germline, CDR1 SGDLS and CDR2 YYNGEE. The V gene lost 1 base and the J gene lost 4 bases, with 17 bases spanning the gap. The CDR3 nucleotides read TGTGCCAGCAGCGTATCTTCCCAGGAAAGCCTCACCGGGGAGCTGTTTTTT. It yields the protein CASSVSSQESLTGELFF.